This T cell receptor (beta chain) was identified in a study of T cell responses to AZD1222 COVID-19 vaccine. Regarding the study as a whole: Targeting of unmutated variant regions was reportedly seen in nearly half of spike-specific TCRs. White British donors predominated, females outnumbered males, and clonal diversity was possibly underestimated. Sampled repertoires all dated from after the peak T cell response. Among vaccine-associated CD4 TCRs, coverage spanned spike, with dominance at 160-218 and 743-854.

About this clone itself: Its antigen remains unidentified.

Trimming shortened V by 4 bases and J by 4 bases, and 2 bases separated the two germline ends. The CDR3 runs 12 residues. The germline CDR1 and CDR2 sequences are LGHDT and YNNKEL (reference sequence). The data were produced by immunoSEQ multiplex PCR, yet TCRdb's version contains in-frame clones alone and is incomplete. The data show more than 150,000 clones, 91% seen once. The source of this sequence is an adult in good health. V usage is TRBV3-1 (or the pseudogene TRBV3-2) and J usage is TRBJ2-6; D ambiguous. Specimen: peripheral blood, collected on day 0 of AZD1222 vaccination. The CDR3, as DNA: TGTGCCAGCAGCCGGGGGGCCAACGTCCTGACTTTC. The encoded protein is CASSRGANVLTF.